The 22 T cell receptor beta chains listed next were all sequenced from one sample in a study of cytomegalovirus exposure and HLA in healthy donors. PCR was performed using 60 Vbeta and 13 Jbeta primers. Sequenced by immunoSEQ multiplex PCR; TCRdb stores in-frame clones only, minus some. The sample lists about 83,000 clones, roughly 76% occurring once. Sequencing used PBMCs. These receptor sequences come from a woman younger than 45 in good health and CMV-seronegative.

The rearrangement uses TRBV9 and TRBJ2-5; weak D call: TRBD1 (7 bases). Trimming removed 4 bases from V and 4 bases from J, with 17 bases in between. The CDR3 extends over 15 amino acids. Germline V gene sequence: CDR1 SGDLS, CDR2 YYNGEE. Written as DNA, the CDR3 is TGTGCCAGCAGCTCAGGGGGGCTGGGGGGAGAGACCCAGTACTTC. Translated: CASSSGGLGGETQYF.

This clone was observed a handful of times. The chain joins TRBV30 to TRBJ1-1; TRBD1 matches 7 bases. CDR1 and CDR2 from the germline V gene are GTSNPN and SVGIG (reference sequence). This CDR3 contains 14 residues. The junction had 9 bases not matched to a gene; V was cut back by 4 bases and J by 4 bases. The CDR3 spells CAWTGQLWPTEAFF. CDR3 sequence (DNA): TGTGCCTGGACGGGACAGCTGTGGCCCACTGAAGCTTTCTTT.

V usage is TRBV4-3 and J usage is TRBJ2-5, with D perhaps matching TRBD2 (6 bases). The CDR3 has 16 residues. CDR1 and CDR2 from the germline V gene are LGHNA and YSLEER. V lost 2 bases and J lost 5, with 18 bases in between. CDR3 coding DNA: TGCGCCAGCAGCCAAAGGCGGGACTTCCTGGGGGAGACCCAGTACTTC. This sequence encodes CASSQRRDFLGETQYF.

The chain has TRBV4-1 and TRBJ2-1; 7 bases match TRBD2. The CDR3 loop spans 13 amino acids. The trim removed 0 bases at V and 12 bases at J, leaving 5 bases unmatched. Germline V gene sequence: CDR1 MGHRA, CDR2 YSYEKL. CDR3 coding DNA: TGCGCCAGCAGCCAAGACCTTAGCGGGTCGCAGTTCTTC. Translation gives CASSQDLSGSQFF.

This clone was picked up a small number of times. The chain links TRBV5-1 to TRBJ2-7; D not certain. CDR1 and CDR2 from the germline V gene are SGHRS and YFSETQ. This CDR3 is 15 amino acids long. The germline V and J ends were trimmed by 0 bases and 5 bases, with 15 bases remaining between them. The CDR3 DNA follows: TGCGCCAGCAGCTTGGCGGGTGGAACCACTCACGAGCAGTACTTC. It specifies CASSLAGGTTHEQYF.

The rearrangement uses TRBV5-6 and TRBJ2-1, with D possibly being TRBD1 (6 bases). Germline-derived CDR1 and CDR2 are SGHDT and YYEEEE. The V end lost 0 bases, the J end lost 4 bases, and 14 bases lay between the germline ends. The length of the CDR3 is 16 residues. CDR3 sequence: CASSLGPRGLYNEQFF. CDR3 DNA sequence: TGTGCCAGCAGCTTGGGCCCCAGGGGATTGTACAATGAGCAGTTCTTC. The complete variable domain, with remaining parts taken from reference TRBV5-6 and TRBJ2-1, reads DAGVTQSPTHLIKTRGQQVTLRCSPKSGHDTVSWYQQALGQGPQFIFQYYEEEERQRGNFPDRFSGHQFPNYSSELNVNALLLGDSALYLCASSLGPRGLYNEQFFGPGTRLTVL.

The chain employs TRBV7-2 and TRBJ2-7, with 8 bases matching TRBD2. The trim removed 5 bases at V and 0 bases at J, leaving 9 bases unmatched. From germline, CDR1 is SGHTA and CDR2 FQGNSA. The CDR3 length is 16 residues. In nucleotides, the CDR3 is TGTGCCAGCAGCCCCAAACTAGCGGTAAGCTCCTACGAGCAGTACTTC. Amino acids: CASSPKLAVSSYEQYF.

In its sample, this clone was seen once. The V and J genes are TRBV14 and TRBJ2-2; TRBD2 matches at 9 bases. In germline, CDR1 is SGHDN, CDR2 FVKESK. This CDR3 has 16 amino acids. After removal of 4 bases from V and 5 bases from J, the junction contained 8 bases not matched to a gene. The CDR3 coding sequence is TGTGCCAGCAGCCCTCTTTCGGCGGGAGGGACCGGGGAGCTGTTTTTT. Protein sequence: CASSPLSAGGTGELFF.

The CDR3, as DNA: TGTGCCAGCAGTGGGACTAGCGGAGGGGGGGATACGCAGTATTTT. This translates into CASSGTSGGGDTQYF. The chain has TRBV2 and TRBJ2-3; 10 positions match TRBD2. Germline CDR1 reads SNHLY; CDR2 reads FYNNEI. V shed 4 bases, J shed 6 bases, and the junction held 7 bases outside the gene matches. The CDR3 has 15 amino acids.

The V gene is TRBV19, the J gene TRBJ2-3; D possibly corresponds to TRBD2 (5 bases). The germline gives CDR1 LNHDA, CDR2 SQIVND (reference sequence). V lost 3 bases and J 6 bases, leaving 10 bases between the germline ends. The CDR3 has 13 residues. The CDR3 DNA reads TGTGCCAGTAGTATGCAGGTAGCGGATACGCAGTATTTT. It yields the protein CASSMQVADTQYF.

This chain links TRBV28 with TRBJ2-7, with a weak D call TRBD1 (6 bases). The V gene lost 7 bases and the J gene lost 4 bases, with 14 bases spanning the gap. Germline CDR1 reads MDHEN; CDR2 reads SYDVKM. The CDR3 is 13 residues long. CDR3 residues: CASNPRTVYEQYF. The CDR3 DNA follows: TGTGCCAGCAACCCCCGGACAGTTTACGAGCAGTACTTC.

The chain has TRBV5-5 and TRBJ1-5; D gene unclear. V lost 5 bases and J 1 base, leaving 13 bases between the germline ends. The germline gives CDR1 SGHKS, CDR2 YYEKEE (reference sequence). This CDR3 is built from 15 residues. CDR3 DNA sequence: TGTGCCAGCAGACGAGGGCCGGCAAGCAATCAGCCCCAGCATTTT. Translation gives CASRRGPASNQPQHF.

The genes are TRBV7-6 and TRBJ2-5; 11 positions match TRBD2. The DNA end is more similar to TRBJ2-7, so the J call may be wrong. Germline-derived CDR1 and CDR2 are SGHVS and FNYEAQ. This CDR3 is built from 13 residues. CDR3 in amino acids: CASSTGLAGEQYF. The CDR3 bases are TGTGCCAGCAGCACCGGACTAGCGGGCGAGCAGTACTTC.

V and J are TRBV18 and TRBJ1-1, with 10 bases identical to TRBD1. V was pared by 1 base and J by 1 base, with 6 bases of the junction left unmatched. The CDR3 extends over 17 amino acids. CDR1 is KGHSH and CDR2 is LQKENI in the germline V gene. CDR3 loop: CASSPLVGTGANTEAFF. The CDR3 region has the DNA TGTGCCAGCTCACCACTCGTAGGGACAGGGGCGAACACTGAAGCTTTCTTT. The full variable domain, its missing parts supplied by reference TRBV18 and TRBJ1-1, is NAGVMQNPRHLVRRRGQEARLRCSPMKGHSHVYWYRQLPEEGLKFMVYLQKENIIDESGMPKERFSAEFPKEGPSILRIQQVVRGDSAAYFCASSPLVGTGANTEAFFGQGTRLTVV.

This chain links TRBV2 with TRBJ1-1; 7 nucleotides match TRBD1. The CDR3 is made up of 15 amino acids. V dropped 6 bases and J dropped 1; count of bases not matched to a gene: 8. CDR1 SNHLY and CDR2 FYNNEI come from the germline V gene. The CDR3 protein is CASSAQGMKNTEAFF. CDR3 in DNA: TGTGCCAGCAGCGCACAGGGGATGAAGAACACTGAAGCTTTCTTT.

The rearrangement links TRBV7-9 to TRBJ1-2; 7 bases are shared with TRBD1. With V trimmed by 3 bases and J by 8 bases, 12 bases remained unmatched. This CDR3 is built from 15 residues. Looked up from germline, CDR1 is SEHNR and CDR2 is FQNEAQ (reference sequence). The CDR3 loop reads CASSLAQGQGGGYTF. In DNA, the CDR3 is TGTGCCAGCAGCTTGGCCCAGGGGCAAGGGGGCGGCTACACCTTC. Full variable domain (missing parts from reference TRBV7-9 and TRBJ1-2): DTGVSQNPRHKITKRGQNVTFRCDPISEHNRLYWYRQTLGQGPEFLTYFQNEAQLEKSRLLSDRFSAERPKGSFSTLEIQRTEQGDSAMYLCASSLAQGQGGGYTFGSGTRLTVV.

The genes are TRBV19 and TRBJ2-7, with D unclear. This CDR3 region has 14 residues. V lost 1 base, J lost 1 base, and 8 bases lay in between. Germline assignment: CDR1 LNHDA and CDR2 SQIVND (reference sequence). The CDR3 is CASSIVSGSYEQYF. The CDR3 DNA is TGTGCCAGTAGTATAGTTAGTGGTTCCTACGAGCAGTACTTC.

The chain carries TRBV7-2 and TRBJ2-7, with D possibly TRBD2 on 6 matching bases. This CDR3 is 16 amino acids long. With 4 bases removed from V and 0 bases from J, the gap between germline ends came to 16 bases. The germline V gene encodes CDR1 SGHTA and CDR2 FQGNSA. The CDR3 protein is CASSSLANLISYEQYF. The CDR3, as DNA: TGTGCCAGCAGCTCCCTAGCGAACTTAATCTCCTACGAGCAGTACTTC.

The sample holds one count of this clone. The rearrangement links TRBV2 to TRBJ1-6, with D tentatively TRBD1 (5 bases). CDR3 size: 13 residues. V dropped 2 bases and J dropped 10 bases, with 9 bases sitting between them. Germline values: CDR1 SNHLY, CDR2 FYNNEI. CDR3 amino acids: CASSEWGLSPLHF. The CDR3 coding sequence is TGTGCCAGCAGTGAATGGGGCCTATCACCCCTCCACTTT.

This clone was counted a single time. The V and J genes are TRBV2 and TRBJ2-1; possible D gene TRBD1, 6 bases. V dropped 6 bases and J dropped 8 bases, with 8 bases sitting between them. This CDR3 is built from 11 residues. From germline, CDR1 is SNHLY and CDR2 FYNNEI. The CDR3 nucleotides are TGTGCCAGCAGGGCAGGGGATGAGCAGTTCTTC. Encoded protein: CASRAGDEQFF. The entire variable domain, with the rest obtained from reference TRBV2 and TRBJ2-1, is as follows: EPEVTQTPSHQVTQMGQEVILRCVPISNHLYFYWYRQILGQKVEFLVSFYNNEISEKSEIFDDQFSVERPDGSNFTLKIRSTKLEDSAMYFCASRAGDEQFFGPGTRLTVL.

The chain employs TRBV28 and TRBJ2-7; TRBD1 might be the D (5 bases). The CDR3 sequence is 14 residues long. The germline gives CDR1 MDHEN, CDR2 SYDVKM. Trimming left V 5 bases short and J 0 bases short, with 11 bases between. The CDR3 DNA is TGTGCCAGCAGTATGGCAGGGAACTCCTACGAGCAGTACTTC. Protein sequence: CASSMAGNSYEQYF.

V is TRBV28 and J is TRBJ1-1; 7 nucleotides agree with TRBD1. The CDR3 length is 17 residues. Germline loops: CDR1 MDHEN, CDR2 SYDVKM. The CDR3 spells CESTGILRPGGNTEAFF. DNA for the CDR3: TGTGAATCAACCGGAATATTACGTCCAGGGGGAAACACTGAAGCTTTCTTT.